The 8 T cell receptor beta chains presented below share a single source sample, sequenced in a study of CD8 T cells in ankylosing spondylitis. Study results and caveats: Ankylosing spondylitis blood appeared to be characterized by a TCR beta motif of 8 or 9 highly homologous variants.

TCRdb analysed the 5' RACE reads with MiXCR anew, one entry per CDR3 protein. The sample yields about 330,000 distinct CDR3 sequences, approximately 8.2% seen once. Which antigens these TCRs recognize remains unknown. The source material was blood, either unsorted or a sorted T cell fraction (not recorded which). Source of these receptors: a male donor with ankylosing spondylitis.

This clonotype has ten or more counts. The chain has TRBV28 and TRBJ2-7; TRBD1 matches at 9 bases. The ends lost 3 bases at V and 5 bases at J; junction bases unmatched: 5. The CDR3 runs 14 residues. Germline loops: CDR1 MDHEN, CDR2 SYDVKM. The CDR3: CASSFGTGYDEQYF. CDR3 coding DNA: TGTGCCAGCAGTTTTGGGACAGGGTATGACGAGCAGTACTTC.

This clonotype was picked up a small number of times. J is TRBJ2-4 and V is TRBV12-3 or TRBV12-4; unclear D gene. The CDR3 extends over 13 amino acids. Trimming shortened V by 2 bases and J by 6 bases, and 8 bases separated the two germline ends. The CDR3 loop reads CASSLFTGNIQYF. CDR3 nucleotide sequence: TGTGCCAGCAGTTTATTCACGGGAAACATTCAGTACTTC.

The chain's CDR3 is CASSQVPRRRSNAEAFF. In DNA form, the CDR3 reads TGTGCCAGCAGCCAAGTCCCGCGCAGGAGGTCGAATGCTGAAGCTTTCTTT. The J gene is TRBJ1-1, the V gene TRBV3-1; D not resolved. The CDR3 covers 17 residues. V was trimmed by 1 base and J by 6 bases, leaving 21 bases between them. CDR1 LGHDT and CDR2 YNNKEL come from the germline V gene (reference sequence).

The chain recombines TRBV7-9 with TRBJ1-4; TRBD1 might be the D (5 bases). Looked up from germline, CDR1 is SEHNR and CDR2 is FQNEAQ (reference sequence). The CDR3 covers 15 residues. Deletions cut 3 bases from V and 6 bases from J, with 14 bases between. CDR3 coding DNA: TGTGCCAGCAGCTTCGAGGGACGGACTTATGAAAAACTGTTTTTT. Amino acids: CASSFEGRTYEKLFF. Combining the CDR3 with reference TRBV7-9 and TRBJ1-4 gives the whole variable domain DTGVSQNPRHKITKRGQNVTFRCDPISEHNRLYWYRQTLGQGPEFLTYFQNEAQLEKSRLLSDRFSAERPKGSFSTLEIQRTEQGDSAMYLCASSFEGRTYEKLFFGSGTQLSVL.

This clonotype was seen only a few times. The J gene is TRBJ1-5, the V gene TRBV3-1; TRBD1 agrees at 9 bases. Germline V gene data show CDR1 as LGHDT and CDR2 as YNNKEL (reference sequence). This CDR3 spans 15 amino acids. Trimming removed 3 bases from V and 7 bases from J; junction bases left unmatched: 7. This CDR3 is CASSQGQGPHQPQHF. DNA for the CDR3: TGTGCCAGCAGCCAGGGACAGGGCCCTCACCAGCCCCAGCATTTT.

This clonotype was seen more than once but under ten times. The V gene is TRBV18, the J gene TRBJ1-5, with a tentative D call TRBD1 (6 bases). The CDR3 has 15 amino acids. The germline V gene has CDR1 KGHSH and CDR2 LQKENI. With 3 bases removed from V and 1 base from J, the gap between germline ends came to 10 bases. The CDR3 coding sequence is TGTGCCAGCTCACCTTCAGGGGCCAGCAATCAGCCCCAGCATTTT. Translating gives CASSPSGASNQPQHF.

This clonotype was seen only a few times. V usage is TRBV27 and J usage is TRBJ1-2; maybe TRBD1 (5 bases). The germline V gene has CDR1 MNHEY and CDR2 SMNVEV (reference sequence). This CDR3 contains 14 residues. Trimming cost V 1 base and J 4 bases, with 10 bases left between them. For the CDR3, the DNA is TGTGCCAGCAGTTTATTAGGGGTCGGCTATGGCTACACCTTC. This codes for CASSLLGVGYGYTF.

This clonotype was seen at least ten times. The rearrangement joins TRBV25-1 to TRBJ2-7; D remains ambiguous. The CDR3 loop spans 19 amino acids. Per the germline V gene, CDR1 is MGHDK and CDR2 is SYGVNS. The V gene lost 1 base and the J gene lost 3 bases, with 25 bases spanning the gap. This CDR3 is CASSELRMQATNIIYEQYF. The CDR3 DNA is TGTGCCAGCAGTGAATTGCGGATGCAGGCCACCAACATCATCTACGAGCAGTACTTC.